The 18 T cell receptor beta chains below were found in one sample sequenced in a study of cytomegalovirus exposure and HLA in healthy donors. Use of 60 Vbeta and 13 Jbeta primers characterized the PCR. The repertoire was sequenced with immunoSEQ multiplex PCR; TCRdb's copy has only in-frame clones and lacks some. The sample contains about 100,000 clones, 76% of which appear only once. The sample was PBMCs. Receptor source: a man aged 40-49 years in good health and CMV-seronegative.

V is TRBV11-2 and J is TRBJ1-3; D perhaps matches TRBD1 (6 bases). Germline lookup yields CDR1 SGHAT and CDR2 FQNNGV. Trimming took 5 bases from V and 1 from J, leaving 9 bases between them. This CDR3 contains 14 residues. Here the CDR3 reads CASSPDSSGNTIYF. The CDR3 DNA reads as TGTGCCAGCAGCCCGGACAGTTCTGGAAACACCATATATTTT.

The chain joins TRBV9 to TRBJ2-3; 8 bases agree with TRBD2. The J segment lost 1 base and the V segment lost 3 bases, leaving 4 bases of the junction unmatched. Germline CDR1 SGDLS, CDR2 YYNGEE. The CDR3 is 15 residues long. CDR3 sequence reads: CASSEGTRRTDTQYF. Written as DNA, the CDR3 is TGTGCCAGCAGCGAGGGGACTAGACGCACAGATACGCAGTATTTT. Full variable domain (outside the CDR3, taken from reference TRBV9 and TRBJ2-3): DSGVTQTPKHLITATGQRVTLRCSPRSGDLSVYWYQQSLDQGLQFLIQYYNGEERAKGNILERFSAQQFPDLHSELNLSSLELGDSALYFCASSEGTRRTDTQYFGPGTRLTVL.

The chain couples TRBV5-4 to TRBJ1-2; 11 positions agree with TRBD1. Germline V gene sequence: CDR1 SGHNT, CDR2 YYREEE (reference sequence). J lost 4 bases, V lost 2 bases, and 10 bases had no gene match. CDR3 length: 17 residues. In nucleotides, the CDR3 is TGTGCCAGCAGCTTTAGGACAGGGGGCGGTCTTAGCTATGGCTACACCTTC. It codes for CASSFRTGGGLSYGYTF.

This clone has only a few counts. The chain uses TRBV9 and TRBJ1-5, with 7 nucleotides matching TRBD1. Germline loops: CDR1 SGDLS, CDR2 YYNGEE. CDR3 length: 16 amino acids. With V trimmed by 2 bases and J by 3 bases, 8 bases remained unmatched. The CDR3 sequence is CASSVGAGGSNQPQHF. The CDR3, as DNA: TGTGCCAGCAGCGTGGGGGCAGGGGGATCCAATCAGCCCCAGCATTTT.

The V gene is TRBV5-1, the J gene TRBJ2-3, with D tentatively TRBD2 (5 bases). V lost 6 bases and J lost 6, with 14 bases in between. Germline V lookup: CDR1 SGHRS, CDR2 YFSETQ. CDR3 size: 13 residues. CDR3 sequence (DNA): TGCGCCAGCATGGACCCGGGCGGGGATACGCAGTATTTT. Protein sequence: CASMDPGGDTQYF.

This clone has more than one count but fewer than ten. The gene calls are TRBV4-1 and TRBJ2-1; D is undetermined. Germline CDR1 reads MGHRA; CDR2 reads YSYEKL. The length of the CDR3 is 15 residues. V lost 0 bases and J lost 5, with 11 bases in between. CDR3 coding DNA: TGCGCCAGCAGCCAAGATGATCGGGTCAACAATGAGCAGTTCTTC. Translated: CASSQDDRVNNEQFF.

The rearrangement uses TRBV5-6 and TRBJ2-6; D is perhaps TRBD1 (6 bases). Looked up from germline, CDR1 is SGHDT and CDR2 is YYEEEE. The CDR3 has 17 residues. Trimming pared 1 base from V and 1 base from J, leaving 12 bases between. The DNA for the CDR3 is TGTGCCAGCAGCTTGTTGGGGCAGGGGTCTGGGGCCAACGTCCTGACTTTC. This codes for CASSLLGQGSGANVLTF.

The chain is built from TRBV5-1 and TRBJ1-2; 7 bases fit TRBD1. Germline lookup yields CDR1 SGHRS and CDR2 YFSETQ. The CDR3 has 16 residues. Trimming removed 4 bases from V and 2 bases from J; junction bases left unmatched: 11. The CDR3 nucleotides read TGCGCCAGCAGCCTGACAGGGCTTCAAGAGAACTATGGCTACACCTTC. It codes for CASSLTGLQENYGYTF.

The chain links TRBV10-3 to TRBJ2-1; 7 bases agree with TRBD2. This CDR3 is built from 13 residues. Germline V gene sequence: CDR1 ENHRY, CDR2 SYGVKD. J lost 7 bases, V lost 7 bases, and 7 bases had no gene match. CDR3 region: CAIKSGEGNEQFF. Written as DNA, the CDR3 is TGTGCCATCAAAAGCGGGGAGGGGAATGAGCAGTTCTTC.

This clone has only one observation. The gene calls are TRBV11-3 and TRBJ2-3, with 11 bases that match TRBD2. V lost 5 bases, J lost 4 bases, and 8 bases stayed unmatched. Germline assignment: CDR1 SGHNT and CDR2 YENEEA. CDR3 length equals 16 residues. For the CDR3, the DNA is TGTGCCAGCAGCGAAAGTAGCGGGGGGGCTTCAGATACGCAGTATTTT. Its translation: CASSESSGGASDTQYF.

CDR3 region: CASSIRSSGGAHNEQFF. The CDR3 DNA reads TGTGCCAGTAGTATCCGATCTAGCGGGGGGGCCCACAATGAGCAGTTCTTC. The chain uses TRBV19 and TRBJ2-1; 12 bases are shared with TRBD2. Trimming took 3 bases from V and 5 from J; bases not matched to a gene: 8. CDR1 and CDR2 from the germline V gene are LNHDA and SQIVND (reference sequence). The CDR3 runs 17 residues.

V is TRBV29-1 and J is TRBJ1-2, with 10 bases fitting TRBD1. Germline V gene data show CDR1 as SQVTM and CDR2 as ANQGSEA. J was trimmed by 8 bases and V by 7 bases; bases with no gene match: 7. CDR3 length: 12 residues. The CDR3 nucleotides read TGCAGCGACCTGACAGGGGGCTACGGCTACACCTTC. This encodes CSDLTGGYGYTF.

V gene TRBV7-9 combines with J gene TRBJ2-7; TRBD2 matches at 8 bases. There are 13 residues in the CDR3. Germline V lookup: CDR1 SEHNR, CDR2 FQNEAQ (reference sequence). The CDR3 region is CSSSSGGPYEQYV. CDR3 DNA: TGTTCCAGCAGCTCGGGGGGGCCCTACGAGCAGTACGTC.

The V gene is TRBV5-4, the J gene TRBJ2-5; 8 nucleotides align to TRBD2. J was trimmed by 6 bases and V by 4 bases; bases with no gene match: 11. Germline-derived CDR1 and CDR2 are SGHNT and YYREEE (reference sequence). The CDR3 length is 15 residues. CDR3 coding DNA: TGTGCCAGCAGCGCGGGGGGCCGGAGCCCCCAGACCCAGTACTTC. Encoded protein: CASSAGGRSPQTQYF.

The chain joins TRBV29-1 to TRBJ1-2; 8 bases map to TRBD1. The CDR3 covers 12 residues. Trimming took 6 bases from V and 8 from J; bases not matched to a gene: 8. The germline CDR1 and CDR2 sequences are SQVTM and ANQGSEA. The CDR3, as DNA: TGCAGCGTGGACAGGGCCAGGGGGGGCTACACCTTC. Translation: CSVDRARGGYTF.

The chain employs TRBV25-1 and TRBJ1-1; a weak D match, TRBD1 (5 bases). The germline gives CDR1 MGHDK, CDR2 SYGVNS. V was trimmed by 7 bases and J by 5 bases, leaving 11 bases between them. This CDR3 region has 12 residues. The CDR3 DNA reads as TGTGCCAGCAAGGGGCCTAATACTGAAGCTTTCTTT. Protein sequence: CASKGPNTEAFF. The full variable domain, completed using reference TRBV25-1 and TRBJ1-1, is EADIYQTPRYLVIGTGKKITLECSQTMGHDKMYWYQQDPGMELHLIHYSYGVNSTEKGDLSSESTVSRIRTEHFPLTLESARPSHTSQYLCASKGPNTEAFFGQGTRLTVV.

The chain recombines TRBV27 with TRBJ2-1; 9 positions agree with TRBD1. V trimming: 2 bases; J trimming: 7 bases; junction bases outside the gene matches: 6. This CDR3 comprises 15 residues. Germline assignment: CDR1 MNHEY and CDR2 SMNVEV (reference sequence). The CDR3 region has the DNA TGTGCCAGCAGTTTAAGTGGGACAGGGATTAATGAGCAGTTCTTC. Amino acids: CASSLSGTGINEQFF.

This clone came up once. The V gene is TRBV11-2, the J gene TRBJ2-7; the match to TRBD1 covers 7 bases. The CDR3 runs to 14 residues. The J segment lost 4 bases and the V segment lost 0 bases, leaving 3 bases of the junction unmatched. Germline V gene data show CDR1 as SGHAT and CDR2 as FQNNGV. The DNA of the CDR3 is TGTGCCAGCAGCTTAGAAAGGGGGCCTTACGAGCAGTACTTC. Translated: CASSLERGPYEQYF.